These 11 T cell receptor beta chains share one sample of origin, sequenced in a study of tumor and adjacent non-tumor tissue in lung cancer. RNA was extracted from bulk tissue without any cell sorting. This non-tumor lung sample came from over 3 cm beyond the tumor edge. Three rounds of nested PCR, following a modified ARM-PCR protocol, produced the TCRbeta library. Using its own MiXCR run on the multiplex PCR reads, TCRdb lists one record per CDR3 protein. The sample includes some 47,000 distinct CDR3 sequences, roughly three fifths of them seen just once. The sequencing sample was made of distant non-tumor lung tissue. Source of these receptors: a woman between 35 and 50 years old with non-small cell lung cancer.

The chain carries TRBV12-3 or TRBV12-4 and TRBJ1-1; TRBD1 aligns across 7 bases. There are 16 residues in the CDR3. Trimming removed 4 bases from V and 2 bases from J; junction bases left unmatched: 10. As DNA, the CDR3 is TGTGCCAGCAGTTCCCACCTGAACAGGGGAAACACTGAAGCTTTCTTT. Translating it yields CASSSHLNRGNTEAFF.

This clonotype was seen only a few times. The CDR3 spells CASSVRSTNYGYTF. The CDR3 DNA is TGTGCCAGCTCAGTCAGGTCCACTAACTATGGCTACACCTTC. The V and J genes are TRBV18 and TRBJ1-2, with D hard to call. The CDR3 consists of 14 residues. Germline V gene sequence: CDR1 KGHSH, CDR2 LQKENI. V was trimmed by 5 bases and J by 0 bases, leaving 10 bases between them.

Concerning this clonotype itself: The CDR3 does not end in the conserved phenylalanine or tryptophan, so this is likely a read error. The rearrangement joins TRBV30 to TRBJ2-1; TRBD2 aligns across 8 bases. The trim removed 8 bases at V and 4 bases at J, leaving 4 bases unmatched. The CDR3 runs 12 residues. Germline V lookup: CDR1 GTSNPN, CDR2 SVGIG (reference sequence). The CDR3 here is CALRGGYNEQFL. The DNA for the CDR3 is TGTGCCCTACGCGGGGGGTACAATGAGCAGTTCTTA.

The genes are TRBV12-3 or TRBV12-4 and TRBJ1-2, with D possibly being TRBD1 (5 bases). Trimming left V 5 bases short and J 8 bases short, with 18 bases between. The length of the CDR3 is 14 residues. CDR3 residues: CASSGLGGGGGYTF. In DNA form, the CDR3 reads TGTGCCAGCAGTGGGCTTGGCGGGGGGGGAGGCTACACCTTC.

Note on this clonotype: The junction and the germline gene differ at one end; a read error may be behind it. V gene TRBV6-5 combines with J gene TRBJ1-4; tentatively, D is TRBD1 (6 bases). This CDR3 has 15 residues. Germline CDR1 and CDR2: MNHEY and SVGAGI. CDR3 sequence (DNA): TGTGCCAACAGTTACACTACAGGGCCGATTGAAGAACTGTTTTTT. It is translated as CANSYTTGPIEELFF.

The chain joins TRBV10-2 to TRBJ2-5; 10 bases are a match to TRBD2. The CDR3 has 15 residues. Germline V gene sequence: CDR1 WSHSY, CDR2 SAAADI. V lost 9 bases to trimming and J lost 5 bases; unmatched junction nucleotides: 12. The CDR3 sequence: CASRGLAVTQETQYF. Here the CDR3 DNA reads TGCGCCAGTAGAGGACTAGCGGTGACACAGGAGACCCAGTACTTC.

This clonotype occurred a few times. This chain joins TRBV20-1 and TRBJ2-5; perhaps TRBD2 as D (6 bases). This CDR3 spans 14 amino acids. The germline CDR1 and CDR2 sequences are DFQATT and SNEGSKA (reference sequence). Trimming removed 1 base at V and 4 bases at J, with 13 bases between. CDR3: CSARGSGVTETQYF. DNA of the CDR3: TGCAGTGCTAGAGGGTCGGGGGTAACAGAGACCCAGTACTTC.

As to this clonotype: Just one base apart from a much larger clone, this may be a read error. V is TRBV28 and J is TRBJ1-1; the D is unclear. V lost 3 bases to trimming and J lost 3 bases, with 8 bases between them. The CDR3 is 13 amino acids. Germline CDR1 and CDR2: MDHEN and SYDVKM. The CDR3 reads CASSFPRDTEAFF. In nucleotides, the CDR3 is TGTGCCAGCAGTTTCCCAAGGGACACTGAAGCTTTCTTT.

J is TRBJ1-6 and V is TRBV5-1; D is perhaps TRBD1 (5 bases). The CDR3 spans 14 residues. Germline-derived CDR1 and CDR2 are SGHRS and YFSETQ. CDR3 residues: CTCSFMKGADPLHF. CDR3 coding DNA: TGCACCTGCAGCTTTATGAAAGGGGCAGACCCCCTCCACTTT. Full variable domain (outside the CDR3, taken from reference TRBV5-1 and TRBJ1-6): KAGVTQTPRYLIKTRGQQVTLSCSPISGHRSVSWYQQTPGQGLQFLFEYFSETQRNKGNFPGRFSGRQFSNSRSEMNVSTLELGDSALYLCTCSFMKGADPLHFGNGTRLTVT.

This clonotype was counted many times. V usage is TRBV4-1 and J usage is TRBJ2-7; weak D call: TRBD1 (6 bases). V lost 4 bases, J lost 1 base, and 8 bases lay in between. The CDR3 length is 13 residues. Germline CDR1 MGHRA, CDR2 YSYEKL. The CDR3 is CASSRDISYEQYF. The CDR3 DNA reads TGCGCCAGCAGCCGGGACATTTCCTACGAGCAGTACTTC.

V gene TRBV11-2 combines with J gene TRBJ1-2; D is possibly TRBD1 (5 bases). The V gene's germline CDR1 is SGHAT and CDR2 FQNNGV. This CDR3 is built from 13 residues. V dropped 8 bases and J dropped 4 bases, with 14 bases sitting between them. Here the CDR3 reads CASGPRGPYGYTF. CDR3 DNA: TGTGCCAGCGGCCCCCGGGGCCCCTATGGCTACACCTTC.